This T cell receptor beta chain stems from a study of long-term antiretroviral therapy in people with HIV (dated by TCRdb to between 2021 and 2023). At the level of the whole study: The earliest samples were collected approximately a decade before the 2015 WHO recommendation for immediate ART, a period when ART was typically delayed until CD4 counts fell. A retrospective serial study tested whether ART initiation and durable HIV suppression were associated with changes in peripheral blood TRB repertoire composition and diversity. The cohort contributed 150 to 200 cryopreserved PBMC samples from about 31 adults with confirmed HIV infection, collected serially over a mean of about six years (range 1-12). Among the 25 to 35 participants with HIV, eleven were female. No cross-contamination during QIAcube processing turned up in test extractions that ran a monoclonal T-cell line alongside about 30 polyclonal samples. On the study overall, not on this receptor specifically: Because pre-ART samples had limited cell numbers, profiling was done on unsorted PBMC rather than on sorted CD4+ and CD8+ T cells. Starting ART was linked to a significant rise in TRB diversity, yet even with long-term ART the diversity remained significantly lower than in transplant donor controls. HIV repertoires had narrower CDR3 length ranges than controls, and the network structure suggested an antigen-experienced repertoire that shifted only slightly toward naive after ART. Since PBMC availability was limited, sequencing covered only the TCR beta chain, with no alpha chain pairing. At every time point, the repertoire was dominated by expanded TRB clones first identified before ART initiation, although this dominance fluctuated and, in many PLHIV, declined after ART. The samples were dated from about 2003 to 2018, and the ART regimens that were used may be less effective than current ART regimens. No data were available on ART adherence, viral resistance or therapy changes, limiting inferences about post-ART repertoire changes.

Inclusion was restricted to participants for whom at least one PBMC sample before ART initiation and at least two post-ART samples were available. Treatment was received in the United States of America by all participants with HIV. Cryopreserved samples of roughly 0.85-11 million PBMC were thawed and washed before DNA extraction. At the time of the earliest PBMC sample, participants with HIV were aged between about 20 and 54 years. PBMC samples were contributed by each participant from 1-4 timepoints before ART initiation and 2-8 timepoints after ART initiation, with a median of 7 samples. Serial HIV viral load, CD4+ T-cell count, ART history and demographic data were obtained for every participant. A Qiagen kit on a QIAcube was used to extract genomic DNA from unsorted PBMC, with samples processed in batches of 12. CDR1 SGHTA and CDR2 FQGTGA are derived from the germline V gene. Trimming costs V 4 bases and J 5 bases, and their ends lie 15 bases apart. CDR3 length: 14 amino acids, cysteine to phenylalanine. The retained sequence is limited to the CDR3, 42 bases, with the frame set at the first base.

This clone is deemed medium-sized (0.01 to 0.1%). Its recognized antigen is unknown. No clone much larger than this one lies a single base away; base qualities are absent. The immunoSEQ hsTCRB v3.0 assay was used at survey level resolution to sequence the TRB variable region. The targeted TRB sequencing depth was roughly 40,000-55,000 T-cell genomes per sample. An Illumina MiSeq with a v3 150-cycle kit was used to sequence the pooled TRB libraries. Under the source paper's analysis protocol: Analysis of repertoires was carried out in R inside a reproducible Nextflow workflow spanning QC, data transformation and analysis. LymphoSeq2, an R package for AIRR-Seq data exploration, was used to implement custom analyses. A handful of samples that yielded fewer than 5000 total TRB sequences were excluded, so that approximately 170 HIV repertoires were analyzed. Of the 188 retained HIV repertoires, 55 to 60 were collected before and roughly 130 after ART initiation. Repertoires were downsampled to 5000 TRB nucleotide sequences, and summary statistics were averaged over 100 downsampling iterations. TRB sequences were retained for analysis only if CDR3 regions of at least seven amino acids were present. Two measures captured diversity: a Shannon entropy-derived clonality score and the Gini coefficient. In the repertoire networks, any two of the top 5000 CDR3 amino acid sequences were linked whenever the two sequences differed by an edit distance of one. For TRB CDR3 amino acid sequences, antigen specificity groups and MHC restriction were predicted with GLIPH2. CDR3 amino acid sequences were matched against VDJdb and McPAS-TCR to flag known CMV, EBV, HIV or tissue antigen associations. Pre-ART, post-ART and control groups were compared with Wilcoxon signed-rank tests and Holm-Bonferroni correction. TCRdb holds this immuneACCESS table with in-frame rearrangements only. Some clones are missing; in checked studies, unresolved V genes explain under half, and the rest has no known cause. D and trimming come from the DNA, and the V and J calls and clone size come from that table. This sample is represented by about 23,000 clones; 81% of them were singletons. 6.5% to 7.5% of the sample rests with the top ten.

Sequencing was performed on unsorted PBMCs, taken 1.5 years after starting antiretroviral therapy. This clonotype was obtained from a man younger than 45 with HIV. The rearrangement combines TRBV7-3 with TRBJ2-7; D gene: possibly TRBD2, on 6 matching bases. Here is the DNA: TGTGCCAGCAGCTCAGTCCCGGGAGTTGACGAGCAGTACTTC. It encodes CASSSVPGVDEQYF.